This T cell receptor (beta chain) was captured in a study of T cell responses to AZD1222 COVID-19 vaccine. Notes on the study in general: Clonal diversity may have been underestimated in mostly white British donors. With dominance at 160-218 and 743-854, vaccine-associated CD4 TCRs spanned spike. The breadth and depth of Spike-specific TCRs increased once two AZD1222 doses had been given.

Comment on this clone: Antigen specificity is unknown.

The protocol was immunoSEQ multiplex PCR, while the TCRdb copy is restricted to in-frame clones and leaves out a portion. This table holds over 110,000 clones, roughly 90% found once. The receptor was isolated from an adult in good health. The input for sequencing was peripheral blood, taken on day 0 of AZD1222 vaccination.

The CDR3 here is CASSPRPGHTDTQYF. The CDR3 coding sequence is TGTGCCAGCAGCCCTCGACCGGGACACACAGATACGCAGTATTTT. V is TRBV9 and J is TRBJ2-3; the D gene is possibly TRBD1 (6 bases). Trimming took 4 bases from V and 2 from J, leaving 14 bases between them. The length of the CDR3 is 15 residues. Germline V gives CDR1 SGDLS, CDR2 YYNGEE.